A selection of T cell receptor beta chains follows, all from one sample in a study of Graves' ophthalmopathy and Graves' hyperthyroidism. TCRdb reanalysed the multiplex PCR reads using MiXCR and keeps one entry per CDR3 protein. The table lists over a million distinct CDR3 sequences, 35% to 40% of them singletons. Sample: peripheral blood or thyroid tissue (not recorded which). These receptors all stem from an adult man with Graves' hyperthyroidism. Both conserved end residues are part of each CDR3. A D gene is named only where the DNA matches it firmly. Expanded clones are given a class, and other clones once, few, many or no size at all.

J | D | size | V | CDR3 | DNA
TRBJ1-2 | - | - | TRBV9 | CASSVDGRGRDYGYTF | TGTGCCAGCAGCGTAGACGGGCGAGGGCGGGACTATGGCTACACCTTC
TRBJ1-6 | - | - | TRBV7-8 | CASSLLQPNNSPLHF | TGTGCCAGCAGCTTACTCCAGCCGAATAATTCACCCCTCCACTTT
TRBJ1-2 | TRBD1 | many | TRBV7-2 | CASSVRDRGHVNYGYTF | TGTGCCAGCAGCGTCCGGGACAGGGGGCACGTTAACTATGGCTACACCTTC
TRBJ2-3 | TRBD2 | - | TRBV20-1 | CSATSGSGDTQYF | TGCAGTGCTACTAGCGGGAGTGGAGATACGCAGTATTTT
TRBJ2-5 | - | - | TRBV25-1 | CASFGPGGLKTQYF | TGTGCCAGCTTCGGTCCCGGGGGCCTAAAGACCCAGTACTTC
TRBJ1-2 | - | - | TRBV2 | CASRSRGVDYGYTF | TGTGCCAGCAGAAGCCGGGGAGTAGACTATGGCTACACCTTC
TRBJ2-5 | - | - | TRBV10-3 | CASSSLRKQQETQYF | TGTGCCAGCAGTTCGTTGCGGAAACAGCAAGAGACCCAGTACTTC
TRBJ2-5 | TRBD1 | - | TRBV7-2 | CASSPTGRSPLQETQYF | TGTGCCAGCAGCCCGACAGGGCGTTCACCCCTCCAAGAGACCCAGTACTTC
TRBJ1-2 | - | many | TRBV9 | CASSGGVAANYGYTF | TGTGCCAGCAGCGGGGGGGTGGCAGCTAACTATGGCTACACCTTC
TRBJ1-1 | - | many | TRBV7-3 | CASSLGGVLTEAFF | TGTGCCAGCAGCTTAGGGGGGGTTTTGACTGAAGCTTTCTTT
TRBJ2-7 | - | - | TRBV6-5 | CASSPQGKVSYEQYF | TGTGCCAGCAGCCCACAGGGAAAGGTTTCCTACGAGCAGTACTTC
TRBJ1-1 | - | many | TRBV2 | CASSVVGQMNTEAFF | TGTGCCAGCAGCGTAGTAGGGCAGATGAACACTGAAGCTTTCTTT
TRBJ2-7 | TRBD2 | few | TRBV14 | CASSQDPAGGVEQYF | TGTGCCAGCAGCCAAGATCCAGCGGGAGGTGTTGAGCAGTACTTC
TRBJ2-2 | TRBD2 | once | TRBV2 | CASSATTSAGELFF | TGTGCCAGCAGCGCGACGACTAGCGCCGGGGAGCTGTTTTTT
TRBJ1-2 | TRBD1 | once | TRBV2 | CASSRARGTDYGYTF | TGTGCCAGCAGCAGAGCCAGGGGGACAGACTATGGCTACACCTTC
TRBJ2-7 | TRBD1 | many | TRBV29-1 | CSVVDRGRAGARNEQYF | TGCAGCGTTGTGGACAGGGGGCGAGCGGGAGCCCGGAACGAGCAGTACTTC
TRBJ2-7 | - | many | TRBV13 | CASSLRGPRYEQYF | TGTGCCAGCAGCTTAAGAGGGCCCCGGTACGAGCAGTACTTC